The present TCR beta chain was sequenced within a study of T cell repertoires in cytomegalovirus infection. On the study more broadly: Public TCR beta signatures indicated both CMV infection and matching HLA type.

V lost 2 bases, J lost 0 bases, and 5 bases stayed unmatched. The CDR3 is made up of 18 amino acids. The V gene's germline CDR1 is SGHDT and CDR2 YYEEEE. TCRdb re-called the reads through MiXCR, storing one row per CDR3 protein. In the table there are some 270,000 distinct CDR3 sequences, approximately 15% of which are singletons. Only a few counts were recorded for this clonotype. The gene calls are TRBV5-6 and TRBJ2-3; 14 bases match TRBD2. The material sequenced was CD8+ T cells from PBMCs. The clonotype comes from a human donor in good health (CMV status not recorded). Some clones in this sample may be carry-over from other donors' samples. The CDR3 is CASSFRLAGGTSTDTQYF. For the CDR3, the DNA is TGTGCCAGCAGCTTTCGACTAGCGGGGGGGACTAGCACAGATACGCAGTATTTT.